The entry below describes one T cell receptor beta chain. Antigen unknown. The data originate from a study of T cells after yellow fever vaccination. The overall study: The fractions with low cell numbers were processed using SMART-Seq v4 Ultra Low Input.

The CDR3 loop spans 13 amino acids. Germline assignment: CDR1 ENHRY and CDR2 SYGVKD. The V segment lost 10 bases and the J segment 1 base; nucleotides outside the gene matches: 2. Study-wide results and limits: Reappearance after the booster was observed for most primary-vaccination clones (96% CD4, around 90% CD8). Shared CD4/CD8 clonotypes were a small share, likely from convergent recombination.

Synthesis of TCR cDNA relied on 5'RACE template switching, which attached a universal primer site and UMIs. One entry per CDR3 protein, called by TCRdb with MiXCR from the 5' RACE reads. The repertoire holds roughly 400,000 distinct CDR3 sequences, with approximately 18% as singletons. The receptor was isolated from a man between 18 and 29 years old who received the YFV17D yellow fever vaccine. The chain combines TRBV10-3 with TRBJ2-3, with TRBD1 matching 10 bases. The sequences come from PBMCs, collected before the yellow fever booster vaccination. CDR3 in amino acids: CATGQGGTDTQYF. CDR3 bases: TGTGCCACCGGACAGGGGGGCACAGATACGCAGTATTTT.